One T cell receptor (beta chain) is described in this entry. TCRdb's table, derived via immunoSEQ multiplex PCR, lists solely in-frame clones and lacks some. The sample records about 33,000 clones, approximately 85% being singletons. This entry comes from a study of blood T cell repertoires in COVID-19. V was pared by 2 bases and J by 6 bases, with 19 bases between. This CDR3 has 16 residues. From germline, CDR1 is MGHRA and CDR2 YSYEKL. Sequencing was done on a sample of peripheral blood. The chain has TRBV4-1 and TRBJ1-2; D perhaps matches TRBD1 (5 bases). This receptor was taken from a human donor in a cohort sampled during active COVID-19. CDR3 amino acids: CASSQFGRQGEDGYTF. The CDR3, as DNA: TGCGCCAGCAGCCAATTTGGCAGGCAGGGTGAAGATGGCTACACCTTC.